Listed here is a single T cell receptor beta chain. The antigen remains unidentified. At the DNA level, this CDR3 is encoded by other sequences in the same sample as well. This entry comes from a study of cytomegalovirus exposure and HLA in healthy donors. Overall study: Earlier sequencing of some 180 million T cells yielded around 120 million unique TCR beta sequences.

Whole-study findings and limits: Diagnosis of cytomegalovirus status made by the classifier reportedly showed high specificity and sensitivity. Presence/absence comparisons presumed near-even sequencing depth among donors. Earlier results showed most TCR beta V segments being productive about 90% or about 30% of the time.

Amplification used 60 Vbeta primers and 13 Jbeta primers. Here immunoSEQ multiplex PCR was the method, and the copy in TCRdb shows in-frame clones only, minus some. This table has 220,000 or so clones, approximately 79% appearing once. V was cut by 3 bases and J by 2 bases, with 8 bases left in between. CDR1 and CDR2 from the germline V gene are LNHDA and SQIVND (reference sequence). There are 14 residues in the CDR3. The source of this sequence is a man aged 45-65 years in good health and CMV-seronegative. This rearrangement joins TRBV19 to TRBJ1-5, with D hard to call. Sequences were obtained from PBMCs. In nucleotides, the CDR3 is TGTGCCAGTAGTATTGGGCAGGGCAATCAGCCCCAGCATTTT. Amino acids: CASSIGQGNQPQHF.